The 8 T cell receptor beta chains below were found in one sample sequenced in a study of read filtering for tumor transcriptome and immune sequencing. The library was built from 400 ng RNA with molecular barcoded adaptors for alpha/delta and beta/gamma chains. TCRdb ran MiXCR on the reads and lists one entry per CDR3 protein. This table holds approximately 58,000 distinct CDR3 sequences, about 12% found once. The specimen was a population of CD138-negative cells sorted from bone marrow. The receptors stem from a donor at least 40 years old with multiple myeloma.

In its sample, this clonotype was seen many times. The chain links TRBV29-1 to TRBJ2-5, with a weak D call TRBD1 (6 bases). This CDR3 is 12 amino acids long. V lost 2 bases to trimming and J lost 9 bases, with 13 bases between them. Germline V gene data show CDR1 as SQVTM and CDR2 as ANQGSEA. The CDR3 DNA reads as TGCAGCGTTGAACACTCTGACAGGCCCCAGTACTTC. Translated, it gives CSVEHSDRPQYF.

This clonotype was seen many times. This sequence joins TRBV5-6 and TRBJ2-2, with D perhaps being TRBD1 or TRBD2 (5 bases each). The CDR3 runs to 13 residues. Germline V gives CDR1 SGHDT, CDR2 YYEEEE. V was cut by 1 base and J by 6 bases, with 7 bases left in between. The CDR3 sequence: CASSLWGSGELFF. Here the CDR3 DNA reads TGTGCCAGCAGCTTGTGGGGGTCCGGGGAGCTGTTTTTT.

Comment on this clonotype: This may be a read error, as it is one base from a much larger clone. The chain couples TRBV5-6 to TRBJ1-6, with D hard to call. Germline V gene lookup returns CDR1 SGHDT and CDR2 YYEEEE. The V end was cut by 4 bases, the J end by 7 bases, with 15 bases between. This CDR3 contains 15 residues. The CDR3 bases are TGTGCCAGCAGCGCCACCGACGGGGTAAATTCACCCCTCCACTTT. It codes for CASSATDGVNSPLHF.

This clonotype was counted many times. V is TRBV7-9 and J is TRBJ2-7; 8 bases line up with TRBD1. There are 15 residues in the CDR3. Germline CDR1 reads SEHNR; CDR2 reads FQNEAQ (reference sequence). The V segment lost 2 bases and the J segment 6 bases; nucleotides outside the gene matches: 9. The CDR3 sequence is CASSLFRDRPTEQYF. The CDR3 coding sequence is TGTGCCAGCAGCTTATTCCGGGACAGGCCAACCGAGCAGTACTTC.

On this clonotype: Germline and junction disagree at one end, which may indicate a read error. The V gene is TRBV11-2, the J gene TRBJ1-1; weak D call: TRBD1 (5 bases). Germline V gives CDR1 SGHAT, CDR2 FQNNGV. The CDR3 has 12 residues. CDR3 DNA sequence: TGTGCCAGCAGCTTGCGGGGGACTGAAGCTCTCTTC. Its translation: CASSLRGTEALF.

There are many counts of this clonotype. This chain joins TRBV25-1 and TRBJ1-1, with D uncertain. Germline CDR1 reads MGHDK; CDR2 reads SYGVNS. V lost 4 bases and J 10 bases, leaving 22 bases between the germline ends. The CDR3 runs 15 residues. The CDR3 is CASSGLWAQDLGAFF. CDR3 nucleotides: TGTGCCAGCAGTGGGTTATGGGCACAAGACCTTGGAGCTTTCTTT.

This clonotype was seen a handful of times. The chain couples TRBV5-1 to TRBJ2-6, with a weak D call TRBD1 (5 bases). This CDR3 is built from 16 residues. V lost 0 bases, J lost 3 bases, and 10 bases lay in between. Per the germline V gene, CDR1 is SGHRS and CDR2 is YFSETQ. The CDR3 loop is CASSLGQGSGANVLTF. CDR3 bases: TGCGCCAGCAGCTTGGGGCAGGGCAGTGGGGCCAACGTCCTGACTTTC.

For this clonotype: A read error may be the cause here, since a much bigger clone is one base away. The chain uses TRBV18 and TRBJ2-2, with D perhaps matching TRBD1 or TRBD2 (5 bases each). CDR1 is KGHSH and CDR2 is LQKENI in the germline V gene. The CDR3 loop spans 16 amino acids. The DNA of the CDR3 is TGTGCCAGCTCACCAATCGGTCAGGAAGGGACCGAGGAGCTGTTTTTT. Residues: CASSPIGQEGTEELFF.